This TCR beta chain was recorded in a study of PD-1 blockade in classical Hodgkin lymphoma. Study results and caveats: Newly diagnosed and completely responding patients shared comparable baseline diversity. Lower baseline TCR diversity was reported for newly diagnosed patients than for healthy donors.

TCRdb keeps only in-frame clones here, not all; method: immunoSEQ multiplex PCR. The data show under 100,000 clones, approximately 80% seen once. Trimming cost V 1 base and J 6 bases; bases outside gene matches: 6. The CDR3 is 15 amino acids. Germline V gene sequence: CDR1 SGHTA, CDR2 FQGNSA. Brentuximab vedotin exposure varied, and every patient relapsed after autologous stem cell transplantation. Complete response, partial response or progressive disease constituted the best response categories observed. On this clone itself: What it binds is unknown.

Sequencing used peripheral blood mononuclear cells (PBMCs), obtained at baseline. J is TRBJ1-5 and V is TRBV7-2; 7 bases align to TRBD1. The sequence was collected from a human donor with classical Hodgkin lymphoma. In DNA form, the CDR3 reads TGTGCCAGCAGCTTAGAGGGGGCAGGGCGTCAGCCCCAGCATTTT. Protein product: CASSLEGAGRQPQHF.